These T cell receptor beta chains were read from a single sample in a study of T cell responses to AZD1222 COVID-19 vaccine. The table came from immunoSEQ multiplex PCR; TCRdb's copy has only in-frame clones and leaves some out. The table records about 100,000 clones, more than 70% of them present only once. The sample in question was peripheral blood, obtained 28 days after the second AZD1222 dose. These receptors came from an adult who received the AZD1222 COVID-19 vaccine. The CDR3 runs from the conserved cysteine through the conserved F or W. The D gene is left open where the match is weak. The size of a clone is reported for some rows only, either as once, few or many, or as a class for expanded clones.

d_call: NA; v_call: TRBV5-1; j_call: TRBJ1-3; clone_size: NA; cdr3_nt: TGCGCCAGCAGCTTGGGGGGTAACTCTGGAAACACCATATATTTT; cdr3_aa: CASSLGGNSGNTIYF
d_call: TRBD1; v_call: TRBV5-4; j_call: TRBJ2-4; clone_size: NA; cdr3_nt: TGTGCCAGCAGCGCGGACAGGGCAAACATTCAGTACTTC; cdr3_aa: CASSADRANIQYF
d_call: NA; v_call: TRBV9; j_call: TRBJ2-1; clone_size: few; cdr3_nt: TGTGCCAGCAGCGGATACAGGGTGAATGAGCAGTTCTTC; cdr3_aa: CASSGYRVNEQFF
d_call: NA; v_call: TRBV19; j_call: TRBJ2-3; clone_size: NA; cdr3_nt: TGTGCCAGTAGTATCGGGACTCTCTCTATGGATACGCAGTATTTT; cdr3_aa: CASSIGTLSMDTQYF
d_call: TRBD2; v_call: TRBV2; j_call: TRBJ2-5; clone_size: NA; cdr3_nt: TGTGCCAGCGCGACTAGCGGGGTGGAGACCCAGTACTTC; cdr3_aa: CASATSGVETQYF
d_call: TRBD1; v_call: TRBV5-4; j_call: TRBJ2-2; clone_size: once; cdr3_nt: TGTGCCAGCAGCTTCGGGACAGGGGGGACCGGGGAGCTGTTTTTT; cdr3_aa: CASSFGTGGTGELFF
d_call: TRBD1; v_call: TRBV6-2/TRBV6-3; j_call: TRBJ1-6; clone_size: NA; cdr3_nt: TGTGCCAGCAGTTACGTTTCGGGACAGGGTAATTCACCCCTCCACTTT; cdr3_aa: CASSYVSGQGNSPLHF
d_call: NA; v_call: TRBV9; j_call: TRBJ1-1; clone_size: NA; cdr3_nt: TGTGCCAGCAGCGTAGGGTCAGGGGCGGGTAGCACTGAAGCTTTCTTT; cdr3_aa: CASSVGSGAGSTEAFF
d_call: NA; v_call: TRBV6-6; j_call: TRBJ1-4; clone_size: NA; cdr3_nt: TGTGCCAGCAGTGGACGGACACCTACTAATGAAAAACTGTTTTTT; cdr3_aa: CASSGRTPTNEKLFF
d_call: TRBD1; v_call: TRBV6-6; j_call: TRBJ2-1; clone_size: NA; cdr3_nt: TGTGCCAGCACCTCCCGAGGGGGCGAGCAGTTCTTC; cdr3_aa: CASTSRGGEQFF
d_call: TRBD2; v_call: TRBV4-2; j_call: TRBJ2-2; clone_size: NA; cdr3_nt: TGTGCCAGCAGCCAAGTTGCTAGCGGGATCAAATTGAACACCGGGGAGCTGTTTTTT; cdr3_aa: CASSQVASGIKLNTGELFF
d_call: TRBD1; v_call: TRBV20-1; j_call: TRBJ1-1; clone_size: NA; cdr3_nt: TGCAGTGCTAGTGCTAATGACAGGGACACTGAAGCTTTCTTT; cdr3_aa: CSASANDRDTEAFF
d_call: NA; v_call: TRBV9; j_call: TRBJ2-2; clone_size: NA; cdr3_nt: TGTGCCAGCAGCGTAGTGGGAGGCGGCGGGGAGCTGTTTTTT; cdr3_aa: CASSVVGGGGELFF
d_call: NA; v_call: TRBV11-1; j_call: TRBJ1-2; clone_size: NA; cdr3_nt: TGTGCCAGCAGCCCCAGGGGCTCCCAGCCCTATGGCTACACCTTC; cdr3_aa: CASSPRGSQPYGYTF
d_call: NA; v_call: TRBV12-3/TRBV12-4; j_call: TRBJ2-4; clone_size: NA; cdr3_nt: TGTGCCAGCAGTTCGCGGGGCGCGGACATTCAGTACTTC; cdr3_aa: CASSSRGADIQYF
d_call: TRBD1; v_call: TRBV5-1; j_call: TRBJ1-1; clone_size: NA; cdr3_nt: TGCGCCAGCAGCCAACAGGGGCCAATGGACACTGAAGCTTTCTTT; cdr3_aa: CASSQQGPMDTEAFF
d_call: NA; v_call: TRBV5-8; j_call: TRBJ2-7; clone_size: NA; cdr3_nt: TGTGCCAGCAGCCAGCTCAGGGGGGGATTCTCCTACGAGCAGTACTTC; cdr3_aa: CASSQLRGGFSYEQYF
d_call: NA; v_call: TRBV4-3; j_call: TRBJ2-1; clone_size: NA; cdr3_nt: TGCGCCAGCAGCCAAGACGCCAATCGGGGGTACAATGAGCAGTTCTTC; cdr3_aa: CASSQDANRGYNEQFF
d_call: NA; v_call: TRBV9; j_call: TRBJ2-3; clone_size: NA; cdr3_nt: TGTGCCAGCAGCGTAGCCGCAGATACGCAGTATTTT; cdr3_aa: CASSVAADTQYF
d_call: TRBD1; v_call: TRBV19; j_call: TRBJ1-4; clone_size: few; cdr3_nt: TGTGCCAGTACCCTCCTCGGACAGGGCAACGAAAAACTGTTTTTT; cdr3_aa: CASTLLGQGNEKLFF
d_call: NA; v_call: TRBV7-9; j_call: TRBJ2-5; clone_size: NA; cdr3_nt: TGTGCCAGCAGCTCCGGACAGAATCAAGAAGAGACCCAGTACTTC; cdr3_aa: CASSSGQNQEETQYF
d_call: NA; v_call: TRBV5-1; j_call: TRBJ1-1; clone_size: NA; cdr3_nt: TGCGCCAGCAGCTTGGGGGGCATGAACACTGAAGCTTTCTTT; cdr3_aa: CASSLGGMNTEAFF
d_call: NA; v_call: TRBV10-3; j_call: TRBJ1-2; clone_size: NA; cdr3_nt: TGTGCCATCAGCCTTATATCGGCAGGGAGTAATGGCTACACCTTC; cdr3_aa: CAISLISAGSNGYTF
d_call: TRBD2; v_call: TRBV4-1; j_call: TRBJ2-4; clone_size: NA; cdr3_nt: TGCGCCAGCAGCCAAGGACTAGCGGGAGGGCGGGCCAAAAACATTCAGTACTTC; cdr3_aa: CASSQGLAGGRAKNIQYF